The 6 T cell receptor beta chains reported below all come from one sample, sequenced in a study of response to subunit inactivated influenza vaccine. TCRdb processed the RT-PCR reads anew with MiXCR; each CDR3 protein has one entry. The repertoire holds a few hundred thousand distinct CDR3 sequences, with approximately 14% as singletons. The sequences come from PBMCs from blood, collected 11 to 12 days after vaccination. The source of these receptors is a man aged 45 to 65 who received an inactivated influenza vaccine.

This clonotype was found a few times. V usage is TRBV6-2 or TRBV6-3 and J usage is TRBJ2-1; D remains ambiguous. Trimming pared 0 bases from V and 16 bases from J, leaving 16 bases between. The CDR3 is 13 amino acids. CDR1 is MNHEY and CDR2 is SVGEGT in the germline V gene. The CDR3 spells CASSYSASRMSFF. CDR3 DNA sequence: TGTGCCAGCAGTTACTCGGCTTCCAGGATGTCATTCTTC.

This chain connects TRBV5-6 to TRBJ2-5; D unclear. CDR1 and CDR2 (germline): SGHDT, YYEEEE. Trimming shortened V by 3 bases and J by 5 bases, and 8 bases separated the two germline ends. The CDR3 contains 12 residues. CDR3 bases: TGTGCCAGCAGCTCGGAGTGGGAGACCCAGTACTTC. Its protein product is CASSSEWETQYF.

The chain carries TRBV7-9 and TRBJ2-1; TRBD2 might be the D (6 bases). Germline assignment: CDR1 SEHNR and CDR2 FQNEAQ (reference sequence). CDR3 length equals 14 residues. Trimming cost V 1 base and J 5 bases, with 9 bases left between them. Written as DNA, the CDR3 is TGTGCCAGCAGCTTAGACACGGGGGACAATGAGCAGTTCTTC. This codes for CASSLDTGDNEQFF. Complete variable domain (other parts from reference TRBV7-9 and TRBJ2-1): DTGVSQNPRHKITKRGQNVTFRCDPISEHNRLYWYRQTLGQGPEFLTYFQNEAQLEKSRLLSDRFSAERPKGSFSTLEIQRTEQGDSAMYLCASSLDTGDNEQFFGPGTRLTVL.

This clonotype has more than one count but fewer than ten. The V gene is TRBV10-2, the J gene TRBJ2-1; 10 bases fit TRBD1. Germline-derived CDR1 and CDR2 are WSHSY and SAAADI. CDR3 length: 20 amino acids. Germline trimming cut 7 bases from V and 2 bases from J; bases unmatched to any gene: 20. As DNA, the CDR3 is TGCGCCAGCACCCTAGGCAGGGGACAGGGGCAAACCTCCCCCTACAATGAGCAGTTCTTC. Its protein is CASTLGRGQGQTSPYNEQFF.

This clonotype was detected a few times. The chain couples TRBV3-1 to TRBJ2-7, with 8 bases lining up with TRBD2. Germline CDR1 reads LGHDT; CDR2 reads YNNKEL (reference sequence). Trimming cost V 0 bases and J 6 bases; bases outside gene matches: 10. The CDR3 loop spans 16 amino acids. This CDR3 reads CASSQDLWTSPGEQYF. The CDR3 DNA reads as TGTGCCAGCAGCCAAGATCTTTGGACTAGCCCGGGCGAGCAGTACTTC.

This clonotype was seen a few times. An end of the junction does not agree with germline; a read error may underlie this. The CDR3 nucleotides read TGCAGTGTTAGACCCGTTAGGAACACTGAAGCTTTCTTT. Amino acid sequence: CSVRPVRNTEAFF. The V gene is TRBV20-1, the J gene TRBJ1-1; D remains ambiguous. Germline assignment: CDR1 DFQATT and CDR2 SNEGSKA (reference sequence). This CDR3 region has 13 residues.